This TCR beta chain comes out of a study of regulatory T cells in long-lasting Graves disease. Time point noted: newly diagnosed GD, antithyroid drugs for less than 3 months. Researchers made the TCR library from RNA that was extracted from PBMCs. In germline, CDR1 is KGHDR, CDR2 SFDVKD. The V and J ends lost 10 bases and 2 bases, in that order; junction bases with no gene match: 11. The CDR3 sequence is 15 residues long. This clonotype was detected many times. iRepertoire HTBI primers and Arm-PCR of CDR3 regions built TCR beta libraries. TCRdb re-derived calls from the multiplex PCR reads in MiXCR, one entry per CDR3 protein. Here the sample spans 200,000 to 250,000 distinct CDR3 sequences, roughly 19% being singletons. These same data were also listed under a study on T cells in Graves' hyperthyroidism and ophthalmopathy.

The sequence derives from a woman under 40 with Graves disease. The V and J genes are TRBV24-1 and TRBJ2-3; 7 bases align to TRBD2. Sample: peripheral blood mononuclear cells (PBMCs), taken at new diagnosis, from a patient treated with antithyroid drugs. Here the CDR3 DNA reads TGTGCCACGCAAGGGGAGGGCCTCGTCACAGATACGCAGTATTTT. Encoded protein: CATQGEGLVTDTQYF.